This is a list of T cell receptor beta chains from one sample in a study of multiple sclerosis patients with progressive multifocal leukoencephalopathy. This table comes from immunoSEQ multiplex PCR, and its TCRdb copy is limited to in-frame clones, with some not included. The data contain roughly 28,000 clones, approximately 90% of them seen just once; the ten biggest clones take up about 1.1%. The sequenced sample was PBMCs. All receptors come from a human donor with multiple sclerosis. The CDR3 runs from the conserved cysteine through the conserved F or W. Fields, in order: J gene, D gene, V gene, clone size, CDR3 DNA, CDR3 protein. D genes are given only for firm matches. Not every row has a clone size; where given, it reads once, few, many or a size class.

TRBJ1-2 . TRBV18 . TGTGCCAGCTCCCCGGGGGGTGGCTATGGCTACACCTTC CASSPGGGYGYTF
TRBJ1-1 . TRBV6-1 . TGTGCCAGCAGGAGTTTTGTGGGGAGCACTGAAGCTTTCTTT CASRSFVGSTEAFF
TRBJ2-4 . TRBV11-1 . TGTGCCAGCAGCTCCCGGGACTCGAAATGGGACATTCAGTACTTC CASSSRDSKWDIQYF
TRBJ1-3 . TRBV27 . TGTGCCAGCAGTTTGGGGGTCAGCTCTGGAAACACCATATATTTT CASSLGVSSGNTIYF
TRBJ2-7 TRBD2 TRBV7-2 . TGTGCCAGCAGCTTGAGCGGGGGGGCAGTCTACGAGCAGTACTTC CASSLSGGAVYEQYF
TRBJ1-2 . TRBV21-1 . TGTGCCAGCAGCGCGGACTTCAGGGTCTATGGCTACACCTTC CASSADFRVYGYTF
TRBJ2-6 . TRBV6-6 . TGTGCCACCTCTTTATCTGGGGCCAACGTCCTGACTTTC CATSLSGANVLTF
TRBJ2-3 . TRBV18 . TGTGCCAGCTCACCCAACACAGATACGCAGTATTTT CASSPNTDTQYF
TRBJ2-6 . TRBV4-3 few TGCGCCAGCAGCCAAGAGTCAGGGGTAGGGGCCAACGTCCTGACTTTC CASSQESGVGANVLTF
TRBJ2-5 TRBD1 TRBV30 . TGTGCCTGGAGTGGCGGGGACAGGGGGTACCAAGAGACCCAGTACTTC CAWSGGDRGYQETQYF
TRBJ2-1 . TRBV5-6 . TGTGCCAGCAGCCTTGGAGGGCAGGGCAATGAGCAGTTCTTC CASSLGGQGNEQFF
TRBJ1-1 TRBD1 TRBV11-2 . TGTGCCAGCAGCCTACGGACAGGGGGGGTGGACACTGAAGCTTTCTTT CASSLRTGGVDTEAFF
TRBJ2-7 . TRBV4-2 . TGTGCCAGCAGCCAGGGTCAGGGATCCCACGAGCAGTACTTC CASSQGQGSHEQYF
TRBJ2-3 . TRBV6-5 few TGTGCCAGCAGGCGCCAGGGTTTCGGCACAGATACGCAGTATTTT CASRRQGFGTDTQYF
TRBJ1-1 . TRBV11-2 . TGTGCCAGCAGCTTAGCTGTGAACACTGAAGCTTTCTTT CASSLAVNTEAFF
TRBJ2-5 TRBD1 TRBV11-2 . TGTGCCAGCAGCAAAGGACAGGGGGAAGAGACCCAGTACTTC CASSKGQGEETQYF
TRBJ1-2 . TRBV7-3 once TGTGCCAGCAGCCCTAATGCGGGGAGCGCTGATGGCTACACCTTC CASSPNAGSADGYTF
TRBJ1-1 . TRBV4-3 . TGCGCCAGCAGCCAAGATCTACCGGGAGTGTTTGTGGGGACGGGGCATGAAGCTTTCTTT CASSQDLPGVFVGTGHEAFF
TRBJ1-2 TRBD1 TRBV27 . TGTGCCAGCAGCCCACAGGGGGGCGATGGGTATGGCTACACCTTC CASSPQGGDGYGYTF
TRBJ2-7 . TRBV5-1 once TGCGCCAGCAGCCTCCAGGGACTTTACTACGAGCAGTACTTC CASSLQGLYYEQYF
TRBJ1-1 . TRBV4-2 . TGTGCCAGCAGCCAATTGGAGGCAGAGCAAGGCACTGAAGCTTTCTTT CASSQLEAEQGTEAFF
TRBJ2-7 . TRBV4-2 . TGTGCCAGCAGCCCAGGTTTGGACCTTTCCTTCTCCTACGAGCAGTACTTC CASSPGLDLSFSYEQYF
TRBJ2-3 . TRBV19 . TGTGCCAGTAGTATAACAGGGAGAAGCACAGATACGCAGTATTTT CASSITGRSTDTQYF
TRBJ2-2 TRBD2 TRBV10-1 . TGCGCCAGCAGCGCTAGCGGGGGCCCCGCCGGGGAGCTGTTTTTT CASSASGGPAGELFF
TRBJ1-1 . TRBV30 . TGTGCCTGGGGACGGGTGAACACTGAAGCTTTCTTT CAWGRVNTEAFF
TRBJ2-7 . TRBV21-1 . TGTGCCAACACTAGGGTATCTCGCCACGAGCAGTACTTC CANTRVSRHEQYF
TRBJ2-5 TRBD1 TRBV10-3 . TGTGCCATCAGTCGGTCGCACGGACAGGAGCAAGAGACCCAGTACTTC CAISRSHGQEQETQYF
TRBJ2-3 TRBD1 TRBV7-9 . TGTGCCAGCAGCTTAAGGGGGACAGGGACTAGCACAGATACGCAGTATTTT CASSLRGTGTSTDTQYF
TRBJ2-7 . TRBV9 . TGTGCCAGCAGCTTGGACAGCTACGAGCAGTACTTC CASSLDSYEQYF
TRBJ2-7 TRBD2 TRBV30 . TGTGCCTGGAGTGTGAGGGGACTAGCGGGGGGCTACGAGCAGTACTTC CAWSVRGLAGGYEQYF
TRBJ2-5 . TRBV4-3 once TGCGCCAGCAGCCAAGATATCACAGTACAAGAGACCCAGTACTTC CASSQDITVQETQYF
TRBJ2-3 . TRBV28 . TGTGCCAGCAGTGCCCTGGGGAGGAAGAGTAATACGCAGTATTTT CASSALGRKSNTQYF
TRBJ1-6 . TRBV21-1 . TGTGCCAGCAGCAAAGAAGGCTATAATTCACCCCTCCACTTT CASSKEGYNSPLHF
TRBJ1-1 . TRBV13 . TGTGCCAGCAGCCCGACAGGAAACACTGAAGCTTTCTTT CASSPTGNTEAFF
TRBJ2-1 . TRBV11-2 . TGTGCCAGCAGCTCCTGGACCAATGAGCAGTTCTTC CASSSWTNEQFF
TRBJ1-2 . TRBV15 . TGTGCCACCAGCAGAGACAGGGGAGGCTACACCTTC CATSRDRGGYTF
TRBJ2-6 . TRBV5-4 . TGTGCCAGCAGACAATCAACCGGGTCGACCTTTAGCTCTGGGGCCAACGTCCTGACTTTC CASRQSTGSTFSSGANVLTF
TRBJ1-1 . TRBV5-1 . TGCGCCAGCAGCTTGGGGGTCATGGATACTGAAGCTTTCTTT CASSLGVMDTEAFF
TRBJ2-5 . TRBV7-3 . TGTGCCAGCAGCTTAACCGGCGGGGAGACCCAGTACTTC CASSLTGGETQYF
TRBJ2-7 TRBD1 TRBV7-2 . TGTGCCAGCAGCTGGACCGGGACAGGGGGTTACGAGCAGTACTTC CASSWTGTGGYEQYF
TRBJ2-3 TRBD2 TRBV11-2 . TGTGCCAGCAGCTTAGCTAGCGGGGGAGCAGGTGGCACAGATACGCAGTATTTT CASSLASGGAGGTDTQYF
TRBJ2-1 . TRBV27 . TGTGCCAGCAGGGGGAGCTCCTACAATGAGCAGTTCTTC CASRGSSYNEQFF
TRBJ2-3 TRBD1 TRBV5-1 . TGCGCCAGCAATCAGGGGGCCGGCACAGATACGCAGTATTTT CASNQGAGTDTQYF
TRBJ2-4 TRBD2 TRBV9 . TGTGCCAGCAGCGTAGATGCGGGGGGGGGAAACATTCAGTACTTC CASSVDAGGGNIQYF
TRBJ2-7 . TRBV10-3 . TGTGCCATCAGTGAGCCAGATTCCTACGAGCAGTACTTC CAISEPDSYEQYF